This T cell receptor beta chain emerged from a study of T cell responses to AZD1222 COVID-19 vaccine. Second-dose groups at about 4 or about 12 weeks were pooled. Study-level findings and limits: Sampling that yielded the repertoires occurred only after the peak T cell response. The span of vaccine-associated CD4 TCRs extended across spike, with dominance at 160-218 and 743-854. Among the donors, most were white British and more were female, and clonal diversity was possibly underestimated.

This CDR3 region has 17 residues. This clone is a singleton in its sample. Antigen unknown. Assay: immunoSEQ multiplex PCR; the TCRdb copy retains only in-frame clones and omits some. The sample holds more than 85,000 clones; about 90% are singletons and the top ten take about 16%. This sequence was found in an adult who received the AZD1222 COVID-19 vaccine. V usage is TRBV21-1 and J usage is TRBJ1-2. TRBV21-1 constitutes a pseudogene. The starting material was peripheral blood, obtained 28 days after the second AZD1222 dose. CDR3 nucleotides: TGTGCCAGCAGCAAATCGGGGGGTCTGACTTCTAACTATGGCTACACCTTC. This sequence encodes CASSKSGGLTSNYGYTF.